This section outlines one TCR beta chain sequence together with its context. The antigen remains undetermined. The data were taken from a study of T cell responses to AZD1222 COVID-19 vaccine. Study-wide results and caveats: Females outnumbered males among donors, who were mostly white British; clonal diversity was possibly underestimated. Baseline seropositivity characterized only six AZD1222 recipients.

Sequencing used immunoSEQ multiplex PCR; TCRdb keeps in-frame clones, though not all of them. This sample has some 120,000 clones, with approximately 85% found just once. Trimming cost V 6 bases and J 3 bases; bases outside gene matches: 8. This CDR3 region has 16 residues. Germline loops: CDR1 LGHDT, CDR2 YNNKEL (reference sequence). The chain recombines TRBV3-1 (or the pseudogene TRBV3-2) with TRBJ2-2; 9 positions match TRBD1. Sample: peripheral blood, taken on day 0 of AZD1222 vaccination. The TCR originated in an adult in good health. The chain's CDR3 is CASRPRTGVYTGELFF. CDR3 coding DNA: TGTGCCAGCAGACCAAGGACAGGGGTTTACACCGGGGAGCTGTTTTTT.